Sequencing of this T cell receptor (beta chain) was carried out in a study of blood T cell repertoires in COVID-19. Across the whole study: Sites in the United States, Italy and Spain provided acute and convalescent COVID-19 samples. Nucleic acid was either cDNA or gDNA, and it came from T cells, B-cell-depleted T cells, or PBMCs.

Seattle's cohort entered during active infection and was followed longitudinally. V was shortened by 5 bases and J by 2 bases, with 15 bases between the two germline ends. Per germline, CDR1 SEHNR and CDR2 FQNEAQ (reference sequence). CDR3 size: 15 residues. How the authors handled the data: Quantification of nucleated cells was approximated via reference gene primer amplification. Only in-frame clones appear in the TCRdb table, and some are missing; sequencing was by immunoSEQ multiplex PCR. For V, J and clone size, that table is used; D and trimming come from the DNA. The table shows tens of thousands of clones, with 87% occurring only once. This clone was detected only once.

This chain uses TRBV7-9 with TRBJ2-5, with D maybe TRBD2 (6 bases). The sample comprised peripheral blood. The clonotype originates from a woman aged 55-69 years with COVID-19, enrolled during active disease. The CDR3, as DNA: TGTGCCAGCAGCCGCGGGGCCAGCGGTCAAGAGACCCAGTACTTC. Translated: CASSRGASGQETQYF.